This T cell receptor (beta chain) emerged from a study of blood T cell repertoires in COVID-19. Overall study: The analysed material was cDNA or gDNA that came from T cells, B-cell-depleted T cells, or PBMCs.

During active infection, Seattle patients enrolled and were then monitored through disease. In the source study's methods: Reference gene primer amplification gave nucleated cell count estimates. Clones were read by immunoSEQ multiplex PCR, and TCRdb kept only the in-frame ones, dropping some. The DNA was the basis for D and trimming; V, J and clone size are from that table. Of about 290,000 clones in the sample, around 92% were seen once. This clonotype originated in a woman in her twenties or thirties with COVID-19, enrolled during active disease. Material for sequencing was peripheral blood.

The CDR3 sequence: CASSLEGGRATEAFF. The DNA of the CDR3 is TGCGCCAGCAGCTTGGAGGGGGGGCGAGCCACTGAAGCTTTCTTT. The gene calls are TRBV5-1 and TRBJ1-1; D may be TRBD1 (6 bases). The V and J ends lost 0 bases and 4 bases respectively, with 13 bases between them. The CDR3 totals 15 residues. CDR1 and CDR2 (germline): SGHRS, YFSETQ.